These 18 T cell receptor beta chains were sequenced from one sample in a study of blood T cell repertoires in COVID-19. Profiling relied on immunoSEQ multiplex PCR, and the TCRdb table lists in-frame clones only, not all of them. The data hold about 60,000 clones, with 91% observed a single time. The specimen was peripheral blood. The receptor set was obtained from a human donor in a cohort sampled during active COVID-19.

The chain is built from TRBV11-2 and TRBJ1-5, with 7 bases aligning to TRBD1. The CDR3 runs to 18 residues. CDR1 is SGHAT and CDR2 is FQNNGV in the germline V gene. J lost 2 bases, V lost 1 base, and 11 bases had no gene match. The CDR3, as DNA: TGTGCCAGCAGCTTAGGCGGTAGACAGGGCTGGGGCAATCAGCCCCAGCATTTT. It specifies CASSLGGRQGWGNQPQHF.

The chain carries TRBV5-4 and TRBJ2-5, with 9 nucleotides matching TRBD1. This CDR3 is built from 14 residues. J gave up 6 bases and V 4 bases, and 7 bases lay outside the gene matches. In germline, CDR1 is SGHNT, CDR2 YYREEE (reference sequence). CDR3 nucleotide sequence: TGTGCCAGCAGCCGACAGGGGGGGGACAAGACCCAGTACTTC. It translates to CASSRQGGDKTQYF.

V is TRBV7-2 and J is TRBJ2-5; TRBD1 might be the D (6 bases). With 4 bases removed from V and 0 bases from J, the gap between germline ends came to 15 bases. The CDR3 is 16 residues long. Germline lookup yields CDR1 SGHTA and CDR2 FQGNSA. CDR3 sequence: CASSSQGWGYQETQYF. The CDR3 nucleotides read TGTGCCAGCAGCTCCCAGGGGTGGGGGTACCAAGAGACCCAGTACTTC.

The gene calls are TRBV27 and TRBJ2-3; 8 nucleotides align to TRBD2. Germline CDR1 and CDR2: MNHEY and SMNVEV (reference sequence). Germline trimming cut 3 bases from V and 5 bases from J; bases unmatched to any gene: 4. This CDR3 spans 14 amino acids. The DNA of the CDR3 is TGTGCCAGCAGTTTTAGCGGGATTGTAGATACGCAGTATTTT. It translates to CASSFSGIVDTQYF.

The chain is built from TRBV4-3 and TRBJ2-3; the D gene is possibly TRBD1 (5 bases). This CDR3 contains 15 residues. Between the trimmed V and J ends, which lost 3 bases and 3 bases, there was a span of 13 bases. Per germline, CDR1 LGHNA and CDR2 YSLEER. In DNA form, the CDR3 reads TGCGCCAGCAGCCAGGAGAGGTACAGGACAGATACGCAGTATTTT. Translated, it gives CASSQERYRTDTQYF.

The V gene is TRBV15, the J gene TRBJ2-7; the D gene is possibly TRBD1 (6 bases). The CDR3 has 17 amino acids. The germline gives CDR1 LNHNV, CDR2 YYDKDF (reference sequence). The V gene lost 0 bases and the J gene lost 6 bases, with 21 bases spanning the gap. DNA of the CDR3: TGTGCCACCAGCAGAGATTCGGGTAGGCAGGGGAGAGTCGAGCAGTACTTC. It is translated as CATSRDSGRQGRVEQYF.

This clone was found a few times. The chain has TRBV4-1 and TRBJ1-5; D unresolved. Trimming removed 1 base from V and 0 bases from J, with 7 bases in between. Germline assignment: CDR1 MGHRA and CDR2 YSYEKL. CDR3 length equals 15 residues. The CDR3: CASSQVRNSNQPQHF. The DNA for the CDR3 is TGCGCCAGCAGCCAAGTCAGAAATAGCAATCAGCCCCAGCATTTT.

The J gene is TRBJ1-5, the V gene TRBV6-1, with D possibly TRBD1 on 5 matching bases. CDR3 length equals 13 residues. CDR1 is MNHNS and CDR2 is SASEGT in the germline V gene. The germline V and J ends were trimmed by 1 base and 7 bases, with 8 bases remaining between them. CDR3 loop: CASSEVRAQPQHF. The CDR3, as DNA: TGTGCCAGCAGTGAAGTCAGGGCCCAGCCCCAGCATTTT.

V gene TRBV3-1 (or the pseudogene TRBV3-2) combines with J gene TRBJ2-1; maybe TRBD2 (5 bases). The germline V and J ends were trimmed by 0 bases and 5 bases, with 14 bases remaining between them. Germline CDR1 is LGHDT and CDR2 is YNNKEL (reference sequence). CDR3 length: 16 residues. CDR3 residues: CASSQDPGTRNNEQFF. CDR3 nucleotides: TGTGCCAGCAGCCAAGATCCGGGTACTAGGAACAATGAGCAGTTCTTC.

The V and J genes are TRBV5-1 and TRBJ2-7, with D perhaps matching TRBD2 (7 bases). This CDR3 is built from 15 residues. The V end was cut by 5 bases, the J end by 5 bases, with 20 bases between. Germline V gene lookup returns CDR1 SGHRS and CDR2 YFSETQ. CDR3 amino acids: CASRSAGADVDEQYF. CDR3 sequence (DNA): TGCGCCAGCAGATCCGCGGGGGCGGATGTAGACGAGCAGTACTTC.

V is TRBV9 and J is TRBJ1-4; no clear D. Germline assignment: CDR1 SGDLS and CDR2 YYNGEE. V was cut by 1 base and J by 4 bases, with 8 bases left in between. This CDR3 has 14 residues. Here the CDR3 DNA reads TGTGCCAGCAGCGTAAATTCCGTTAATGAAAAACTGTTTTTT. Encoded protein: CASSVNSVNEKLFF.

CDR3 sequence: CASSTRTGTEKLFF. The CDR3 bases are TGCGCCAGCAGCACCCGGACAGGGACTGAAAAACTGTTTTTT. The genes are TRBV5-1 and TRBJ1-4, with 8 bases lining up with TRBD1. Unmatched junction bases numbered 6, after V lost 4 bases and J lost 7 bases. Germline V gives CDR1 SGHRS, CDR2 YFSETQ. This CDR3 is 14 amino acids long.

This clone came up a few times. CDR3 sequence (DNA): TGTGCCAGCGCCCGGAGGGCGGAGACCCAGTACTTC. Translating gives CASARRAETQYF. This rearrangement joins TRBV3-1 (or the pseudogene TRBV3-2) to TRBJ2-5, with D tentatively TRBD2 (6 bases). The CDR3 extends over 12 amino acids. Trimming cost V 8 bases and J 5 bases, with 12 bases left between them. CDR1 LGHDT and CDR2 YNNKEL come from the germline V gene (reference sequence).

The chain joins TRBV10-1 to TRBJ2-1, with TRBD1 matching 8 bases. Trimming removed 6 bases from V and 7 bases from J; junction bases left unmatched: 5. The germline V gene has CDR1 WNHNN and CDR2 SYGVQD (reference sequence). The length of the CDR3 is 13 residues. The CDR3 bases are TGCGCCAGCAGCCAGGGGGCAAGGAATGAGCAGTTCTTC. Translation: CASSQGARNEQFF.

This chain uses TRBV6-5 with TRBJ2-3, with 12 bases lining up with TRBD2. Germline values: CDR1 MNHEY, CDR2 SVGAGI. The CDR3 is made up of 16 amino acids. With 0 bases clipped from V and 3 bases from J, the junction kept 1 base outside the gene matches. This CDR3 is CASSYSTSGRTDTQYF. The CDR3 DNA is TGTGCCAGCAGTTACTCGACTAGCGGGAGAACAGATACGCAGTATTTT.

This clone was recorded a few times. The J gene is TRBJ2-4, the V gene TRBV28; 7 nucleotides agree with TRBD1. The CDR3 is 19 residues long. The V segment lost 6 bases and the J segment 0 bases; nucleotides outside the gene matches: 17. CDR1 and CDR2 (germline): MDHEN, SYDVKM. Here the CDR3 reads CASSPFWRTGDLAKNIQYF. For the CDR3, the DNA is TGTGCCAGCAGCCCTTTTTGGCGAACAGGGGATCTAGCCAAAAACATTCAGTACTTC.

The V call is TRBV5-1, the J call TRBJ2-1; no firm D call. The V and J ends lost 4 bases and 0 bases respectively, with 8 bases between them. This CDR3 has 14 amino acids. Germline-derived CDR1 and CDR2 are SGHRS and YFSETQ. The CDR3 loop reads CASSPESSYNEQFF. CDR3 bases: TGCGCCAGCAGCCCAGAAAGCTCCTACAATGAGCAGTTCTTC.

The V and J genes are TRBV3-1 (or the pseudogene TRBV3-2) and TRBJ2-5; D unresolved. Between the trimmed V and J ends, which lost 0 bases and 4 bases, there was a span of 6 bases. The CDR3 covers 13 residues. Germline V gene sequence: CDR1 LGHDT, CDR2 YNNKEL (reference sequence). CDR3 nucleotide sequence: TGTGCCAGCAGCCAAGATCCGGGAGAGACCCAGTACTTC. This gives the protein CASSQDPGETQYF.